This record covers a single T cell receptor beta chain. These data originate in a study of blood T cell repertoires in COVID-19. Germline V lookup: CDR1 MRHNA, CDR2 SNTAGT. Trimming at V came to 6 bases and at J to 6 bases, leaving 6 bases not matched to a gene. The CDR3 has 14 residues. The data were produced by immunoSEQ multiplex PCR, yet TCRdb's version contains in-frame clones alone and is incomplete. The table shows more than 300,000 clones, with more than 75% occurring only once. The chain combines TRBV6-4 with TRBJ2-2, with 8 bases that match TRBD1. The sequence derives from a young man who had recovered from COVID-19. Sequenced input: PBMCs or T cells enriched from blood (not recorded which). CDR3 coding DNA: TGTGCCAGCAGCGTGGACAGGGCCTCCGGGGAGCTGTTTTTT. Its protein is CASSVDRASGELFF.